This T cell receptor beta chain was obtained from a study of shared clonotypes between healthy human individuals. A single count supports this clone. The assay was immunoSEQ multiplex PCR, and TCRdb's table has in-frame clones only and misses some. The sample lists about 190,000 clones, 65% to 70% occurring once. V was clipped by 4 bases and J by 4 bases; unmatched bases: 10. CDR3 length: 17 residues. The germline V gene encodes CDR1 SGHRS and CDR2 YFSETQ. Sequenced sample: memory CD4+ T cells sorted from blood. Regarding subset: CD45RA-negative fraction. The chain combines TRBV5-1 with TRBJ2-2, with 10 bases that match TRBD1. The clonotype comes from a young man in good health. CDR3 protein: CASSLKPGQGVTGELFF. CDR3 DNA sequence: TGCGCCAGCAGCCTCAAACCCGGACAGGGGGTCACCGGGGAGCTGTTTTTT.